This entry concerns a single T cell receptor (beta chain). No antigen is known for it. Using immunoSEQ multiplex PCR, the repertoire was profiled, and TCRdb retains in-frame clones only, with some absent. The sample contains 80,000 to 100,000 clones, 70% to 90% of which appear only once. The sample is drawn from a study of T cell responses to AZD1222 COVID-19 vaccine. Findings of the study overall: Donors were chiefly white British, with a greater number of females, and clonal diversity was perhaps underestimated. Per reports, nearly half of all spike-specific TCRs target regions that are unmutated in variants.

This CDR3 contains 14 residues. V gave up 8 bases and J gave up 5 bases, with 18 bases separating them. Germline V gene sequence: CDR1 MDHEN, CDR2 SYDVKM. The chain couples TRBV28 to TRBJ1-2; TRBD1 is a possible D gene (6 bases). The sequencing here drew on peripheral blood, taken on day 0 of MenACWY control vaccination. The sequence derives from an adult in good health. The CDR3 bases are TGTGCCAGCCATAACCCAGGGACACCGTATGGCTACACCTTC. Translation gives CASHNPGTPYGYTF.